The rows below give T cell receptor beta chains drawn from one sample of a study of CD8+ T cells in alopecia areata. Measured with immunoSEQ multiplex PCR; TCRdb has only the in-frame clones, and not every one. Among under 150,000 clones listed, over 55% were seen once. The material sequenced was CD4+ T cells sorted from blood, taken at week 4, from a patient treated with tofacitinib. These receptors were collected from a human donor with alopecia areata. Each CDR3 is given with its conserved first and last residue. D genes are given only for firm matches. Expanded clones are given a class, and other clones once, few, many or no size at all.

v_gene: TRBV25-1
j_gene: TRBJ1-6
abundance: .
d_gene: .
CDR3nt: TGTGCCAGCATACAGGACGGTTCACCCCTCCACTTT
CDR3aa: CASIQDGSPLHF

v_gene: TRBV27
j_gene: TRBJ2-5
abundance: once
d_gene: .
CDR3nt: TGTGCCAGCAGTCAGAGAGTCGGTGAGACCCAGTACTTC
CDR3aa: CASSQRVGETQYF

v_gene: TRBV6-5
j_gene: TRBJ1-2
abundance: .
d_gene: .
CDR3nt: TGTGCCAGCAGTTACTCGCCAGGCTTAAATCTCTATGGCTACACCTTC
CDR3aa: CASSYSPGLNLYGYTF

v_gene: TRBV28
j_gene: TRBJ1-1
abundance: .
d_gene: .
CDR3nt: TGTGCCAGCATTCTCTCCGGGGATTTGAACACTGAAGCTTTCTTT
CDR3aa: CASILSGDLNTEAFF

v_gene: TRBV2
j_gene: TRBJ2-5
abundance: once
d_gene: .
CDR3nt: TGTGCCAGCAGTGAGGTCTATATGAAGACCCAGTACTTC
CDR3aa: CASSEVYMKTQYF

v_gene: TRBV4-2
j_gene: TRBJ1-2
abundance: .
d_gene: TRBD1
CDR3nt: TGTGCCAGCAGCTTACAGGGGTTCTATGGCTACACCTTC
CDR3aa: CASSLQGFYGYTF

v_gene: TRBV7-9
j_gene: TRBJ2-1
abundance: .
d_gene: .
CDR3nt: TGTGCCAGCAGCTTATCGTCGACAGCTTACAATGAGCAGTTCTTC
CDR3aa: CASSLSSTAYNEQFF

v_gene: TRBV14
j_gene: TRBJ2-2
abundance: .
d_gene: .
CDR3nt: TGTGCCAGCAGCCTCCGGTCCCTCGGGGCCGGGGAGCTGTTTTTT
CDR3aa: CASSLRSLGAGELFF

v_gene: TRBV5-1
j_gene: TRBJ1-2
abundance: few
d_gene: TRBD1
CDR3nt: TGCGCCAGCAGCGCCGGGACAGGAGAAGCTAACTATGGCTACACCTTC
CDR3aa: CASSAGTGEANYGYTF

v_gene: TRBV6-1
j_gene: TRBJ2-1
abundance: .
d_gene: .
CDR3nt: TGTGCCAGCAGGGTCAACCAGGGGTTCCATGAGCAGTTCTTC
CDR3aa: CASRVNQGFHEQFF

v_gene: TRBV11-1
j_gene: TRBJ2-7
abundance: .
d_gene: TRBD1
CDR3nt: TGTGCCAGCAGCCTGGCAGGGGGACCCTACGAGCAGTACTTC
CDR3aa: CASSLAGGPYEQYF

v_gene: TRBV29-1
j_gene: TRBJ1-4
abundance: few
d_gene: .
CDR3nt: TGCAGCGTGTTCCGTGGCGAAAAACTGTTTTTT
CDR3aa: CSVFRGEKLFF

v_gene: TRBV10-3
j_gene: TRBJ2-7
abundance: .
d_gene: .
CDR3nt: TGTGCCATCAGTCAGGGGGAGGGCGAGCAGTACTTC
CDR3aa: CAISQGEGEQYF

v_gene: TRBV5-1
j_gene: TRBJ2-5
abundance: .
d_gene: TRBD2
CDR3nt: TGCGCCAGCACACCTAGCGGGGGGCCAGAGACCCAGTACTTC
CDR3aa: CASTPSGGPETQYF

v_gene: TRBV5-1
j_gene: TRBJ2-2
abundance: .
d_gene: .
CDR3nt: TGCGCCAGCAGACCCGCAGGGGTCAGCGGGGAGCTGTTTTTT
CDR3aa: CASRPAGVSGELFF

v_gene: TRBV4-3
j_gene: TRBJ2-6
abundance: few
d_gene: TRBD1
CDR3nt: TGCGCCAGCAGCCCAGGACAGGGAGGCTCTGGGGCCAACGTCCTGACTTTC
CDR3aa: CASSPGQGGSGANVLTF

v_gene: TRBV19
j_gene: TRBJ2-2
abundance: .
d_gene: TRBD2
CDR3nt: TGTGCTTGGACCCCTAGCGGGGGAACGAACACCGGGGAGCTGTTTTTT
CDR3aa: CAWTPSGGTNTGELFF

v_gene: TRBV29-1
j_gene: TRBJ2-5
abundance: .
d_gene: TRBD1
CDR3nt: TGCAGCGTTATACAGGGGGCAGGAGAGACCCAGTACTTC
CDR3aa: CSVIQGAGETQYF

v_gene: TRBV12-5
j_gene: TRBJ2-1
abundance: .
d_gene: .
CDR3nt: TGTGCTAGTGGTTTCCCGGGACGTACGTCCTCCTCCTACAATGAGCAGTTCTTC
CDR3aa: CASGFPGRTSSSYNEQFF

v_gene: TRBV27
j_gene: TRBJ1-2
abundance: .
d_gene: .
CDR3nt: TGTGCCAGCAGTTGGGACAAGGGGGTTTCTAACTATGGCTACACCTTC
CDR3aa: CASSWDKGVSNYGYTF

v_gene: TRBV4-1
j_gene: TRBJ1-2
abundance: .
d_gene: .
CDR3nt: TGCGCCAGCAGCCAAGATCAGGCGGTTTACTTTTATGGCTACACCTTC
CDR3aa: CASSQDQAVYFYGYTF

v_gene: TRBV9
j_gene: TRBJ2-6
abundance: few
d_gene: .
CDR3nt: TGTGCCAGCAGCGCCGGAGGAGGGGCCGGGGCCAACGTCCTGACTTTC
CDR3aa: CASSAGGGAGANVLTF

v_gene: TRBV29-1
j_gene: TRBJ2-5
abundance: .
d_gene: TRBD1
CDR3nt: TGCAGCGTTGGGACAGGTTCTGTAGGAGAGACCCAGTACTTC
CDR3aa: CSVGTGSVGETQYF

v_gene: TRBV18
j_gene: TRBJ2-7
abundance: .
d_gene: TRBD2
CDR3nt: TGTGCCAGCTCACCACCCGGCGGGAGGGCCGCCACCTACGAGCAGTACTTC
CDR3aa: CASSPPGGRAATYEQYF

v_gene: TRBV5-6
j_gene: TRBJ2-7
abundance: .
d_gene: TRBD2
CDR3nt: TGTGCCAGCAGCACGGGACTATCCTACGAGCAGTACTTC
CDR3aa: CASSTGLSYEQYF

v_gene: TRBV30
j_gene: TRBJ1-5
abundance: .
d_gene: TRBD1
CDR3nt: TGTGCCTGGAGTCGGGACAGCTATAGCAATCAGCCCCAGCATTTT
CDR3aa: CAWSRDSYSNQPQHF